This entry is about one T cell receptor (beta chain). This clonotype has ten or more counts. Which antigen it targets is not known. No much larger clonotype is one base removed from it; base qualities were not supplied. This record comes from a study of T cells in Graves' hyperthyroidism and ophthalmopathy (dated by TCRdb to the late 2010s). Regarding the complete study: TCR V-J signatures able to tell the groups apart were searched for in a discovery cohort of 90 to 100 patients, of whom over 40 had Graves' ophthalmopathy and around 58 had stable Graves' hyperthyroidism. Prospective prediction of ophthalmopathy was tested in an independent validation cohort consisting of 18 hyperthyroidism patients and some 16 patients who later progressed to ophthalmopathy. For training and testing, the 95 to 100 patients in the discovery cohort were randomly divided in a 7:3 ratio. In addition, the study compared T-cell repertoires in thyroid tissue and in blood from six Graves' hyperthyroidism patients. Following sampling, methimazole starting at 30 mg daily was given to hyperthyroidism patients, and high-dose intravenous methylprednisolone was given to ophthalmopathy patients. The paper reports TCR Vbeta CDR3 sequencing of roughly 140 peripheral blood samples: under 45 ophthalmopathy, around 80 hyperthyroidism and approximately 17 progressor patients.

The TCR beta CDR3 regions were amplified from RNA transcripts. The first round of RT-PCR for the TCR CDR3 was performed with the HTBI primer set and the Qiagen OneStep RT-PCR kit. A second multiplex PCR round built the libraries, followed by size selection and purification. Paired-end sequencing of the libraries was performed with 100 bp reads on an Illumina HiSeq2000. The authors processed their data as follows. Raw data were processed with SOAPnuke, discarding reads with adapters, uncalled bases, mean Phred below 15, or no exact constant-primer or identifier match. COPE v1.2.5 was used to merge high-quality paired reads, and clonotypes were defined as unique nucleotide sequences. Clonotypes were aligned to IMGT TRBV, TRBD and TRBJ reference segments using MiTCR v1.1. Only V-J combinations with frequency above 0.0001, covering about 99% of repertoires, were analysed. The TCS score was defined as the ratio of F50 (clonal expansion) to E x V (chaos), calculated using BLOSUM62-based TCRdist between CDR3 peptides within each V-J. Welch's t-statistics and random forest reduced roughly 540 V-J features to 13, which were used in a naive Bayes classifier (R e1071). Thyroid-blood repertoire similarity was quantified with the Morisita-Horn index. TCRdb reprocessing: public reads trimmed at Q25 with fastp, clones called with MiXCR, in-frame beta chains kept. Each entry merges the rows of one CDR3 protein and shows their most common DNA and genes. These V and J calls are TCRdb output, not the study's own analysis. Across this sample there are roughly 510,000 distinct CDR3 sequences, with around 43% seen only once. The top ten clones comprise 44% of the sample.

Any patient with an uncontrolled infection, another autoimmune disease, pregnancy or lactation was excluded. Diagnoses were based on clinical symptoms, serum thyroxine and TRAb, thyroid ultrasound and orbital computed tomography. Trizol reagent was used to extract total RNA, and RNA quality was then checked on an Agilent 2100 Bioanalyzer. Overall study outcomes, separate from this receptor: No statistical method was used to fix the sample size in advance, and group allocation was not hidden from the investigators. A model built on a 13 V-J signature distinguished ophthalmopathy from stable hyperthyroidism, reaching around 90% sensitivity and around 81% specificity in cross-validation and 80%/75% in testing. During validation, the model predicted progression to ophthalmopathy a median of around 6 months ahead of onset, with more than 55% sensitivity and around 72% specificity. Blood samples also contained most of the expanded thyroid clonotypes (frequency above 0.001), which suggests that blood repertoires may reflect thyroid immune responses.

From the cysteine up to the phenylalanine, the CDR3 has a length of 15 residues. The entry retains the CDR3 DNA only, 45 bases that are in frame from base 1. For CDR1 and CDR2, the germline V gene lists LGHNA and YNFKEQ. Trimming removed 0 bases from V and 1 base from J, leaving 9 bases between the germline ends. The specimen sequenced was peripheral blood or thyroid tissue (not recorded which). This sequence uses TRBV4-2 and TRBJ1-1; the D gene cannot be named for sure. The TCR originated in an adult woman with Graves' disease, either hyperthyroidism or ophthalmopathy (not recorded which). Here is the DNA: TGTGCCAGCAGCCAAGAAGCCGGGTGGAACACTGAAGCTTTCTTT. Its protein is CASSQEAGWNTEAFF.